The source of this T cell receptor beta chain is a study of naive and memory T cell subsets. The V and J ends lost 6 bases and 8 bases, in that order; junction bases with no gene match: 10. This CDR3 is built from 14 residues. From germline, CDR1 is MDHEN and CDR2 SYDVKM. Study observations and caveats: Over 90% of naive TCR sequences appeared only once, unlike memory subsets. Findings for naive and memory subsets could not be checked against ground truth. A few larger clonotypes appeared in naive repertoires, especially CD8, possibly memory cells re-expressing CD45RA.

Comments on this clonotype: What it binds is unknown.

Both TRBC1 and TRBC2 were covered by a beta constant-region primer of two equimolar oligonucleotides. Nested alpha and beta constant-region primers with the SP2 primer drove four PCR rounds on ligated cDNA. A 12-nucleotide UMI and the SP2 primer were added to the cDNA 3' end by oligonucleotide ligation. TCRdb reprocessed the UMI-ligation and nested PCR reads with MiXCR, giving one entry per CDR3 protein. The sample consists of about 150,000 distinct CDR3 sequences, 20% to 25% of them appearing once. The clonotype originates from a human donor in good health. J is TRBJ2-4 and V is TRBV28; 7 bases map to TRBD1. Sequencing was done on a sample of naive CD4+ T cells from blood. As DNA, the CDR3 is TGTGCCAGCAGGACAGGGCCGGCTTGGGACATTCAGTACTTC. Protein sequence: CASRTGPAWDIQYF.